This section outlines one T cell receptor beta chain sequence together with its context. The antigen remains unidentified. The sort gate was single viable CD3+CD4+CD8-CD45RO+ cells for memory CD4+ T cells. Positive selection with CD4 microbeads enriched total CD4+ T cells. Original handling: Out-of-frame sequences were removed, leaving 2 million to 2.5 million distinct TCRbeta sequences. TCRdb's table, derived via immunoSEQ multiplex PCR, lists solely in-frame clones and lacks some. That table furnishes V, J and clone size, whereas the DNA furnished D and trimming. Of 35,000 to 45,000 clones listed, roughly 85% were seen once; the top ten hold approximately 5%. The CDR3 spans 13 residues. Per germline, CDR1 MNHEY and CDR2 SVGAGI. V gave up 2 bases and J gave up 9 bases, with 10 bases separating them. These data are taken from a study of memory CD4+ T cells and cytomegalovirus serostatus. At the level of the study: This sample comes from healthy Belgian adults, 9 CMV seropositive, about 23 seronegative.

Study observations and caveats: Suggested: most of the CMV-linked TCR signature lies in CD4+ memory cells.

The source of this sequence is an adult in good health and CMV-seropositive. The chain joins TRBV6-5 to TRBJ2-2; possibly TRBD1 for D (6 bases). Sample: memory CD4+ T cells from blood. The CDR3 sequence is CASSYMGARELFF. CDR3 DNA: TGTGCCAGCAGTTACATGGGGGCCCGGGAGCTGTTTTTT.